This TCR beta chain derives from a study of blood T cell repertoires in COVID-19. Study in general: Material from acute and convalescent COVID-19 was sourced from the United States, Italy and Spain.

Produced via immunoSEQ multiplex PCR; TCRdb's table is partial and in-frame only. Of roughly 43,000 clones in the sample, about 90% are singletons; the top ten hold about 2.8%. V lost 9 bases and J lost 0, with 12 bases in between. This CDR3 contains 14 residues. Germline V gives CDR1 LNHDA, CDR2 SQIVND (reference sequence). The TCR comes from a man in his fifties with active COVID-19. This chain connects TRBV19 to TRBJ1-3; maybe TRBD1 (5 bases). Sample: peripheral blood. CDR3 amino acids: CASGGRNSGNTIYF. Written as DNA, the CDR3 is TGTGCCAGCGGGGGACGGAACTCTGGAAACACCATATATTTT.